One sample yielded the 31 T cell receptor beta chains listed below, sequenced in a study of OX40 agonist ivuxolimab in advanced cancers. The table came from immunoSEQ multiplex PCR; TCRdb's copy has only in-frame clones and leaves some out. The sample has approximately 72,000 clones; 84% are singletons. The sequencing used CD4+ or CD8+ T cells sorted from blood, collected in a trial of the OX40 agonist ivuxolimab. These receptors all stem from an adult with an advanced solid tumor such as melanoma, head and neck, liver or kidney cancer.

The CDR3 nucleotides read TGCAGTCCCCGCAGGGACTATGGCTACACCTTC. Protein product: CSPRRDYGYTF. This rearrangement joins TRBV20-1 to TRBJ1-2, with a weak D call TRBD1 (5 bases). The CDR3 is 11 amino acids. V gave up 8 bases and J gave up 3 bases, with 10 bases separating them. Germline CDR1 is DFQATT and CDR2 is SNEGSKA (reference sequence).

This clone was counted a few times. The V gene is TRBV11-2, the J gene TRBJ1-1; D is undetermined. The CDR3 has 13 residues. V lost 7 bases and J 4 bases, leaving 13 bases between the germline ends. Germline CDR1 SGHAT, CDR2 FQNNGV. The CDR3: CASTPSRGTEAFF. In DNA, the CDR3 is TGTGCCAGCACCCCATCTCGGGGCACTGAAGCTTTCTTT. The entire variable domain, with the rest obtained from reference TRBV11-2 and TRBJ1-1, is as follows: EAGVAQSPRYKIIEKRQSVAFWCNPISGHATLYWYQQILGQGPKLLIQFQNNGVVDDSQLPKDRFSAERLKGVDSTLKIQPAKLEDSAVYLCASTPSRGTEAFFGQGTRLTVV.

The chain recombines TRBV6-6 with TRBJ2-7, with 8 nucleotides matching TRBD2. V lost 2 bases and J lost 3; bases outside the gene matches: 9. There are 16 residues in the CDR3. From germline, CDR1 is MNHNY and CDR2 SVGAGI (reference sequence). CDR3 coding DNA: TGTGCCAGCAGTTACGGAGGTAGCGGGATGTTCTACGAGCAGTACTTC. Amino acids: CASSYGGSGMFYEQYF.

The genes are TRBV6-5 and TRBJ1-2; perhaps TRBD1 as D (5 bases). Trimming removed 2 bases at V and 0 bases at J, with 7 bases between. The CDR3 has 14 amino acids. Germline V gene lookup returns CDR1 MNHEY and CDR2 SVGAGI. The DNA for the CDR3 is TGTGCCAGCAGTTACAGGGGAGCTAACTATGGCTACACCTTC. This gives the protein CASSYRGANYGYTF.

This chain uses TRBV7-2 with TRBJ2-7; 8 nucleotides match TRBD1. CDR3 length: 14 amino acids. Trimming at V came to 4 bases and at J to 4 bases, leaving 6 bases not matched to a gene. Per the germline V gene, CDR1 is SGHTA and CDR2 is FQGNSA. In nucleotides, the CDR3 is TGTGCCAGCAGCTCCCGGACAGGGATGTACGAGCAGTACTTC. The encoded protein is CASSSRTGMYEQYF.

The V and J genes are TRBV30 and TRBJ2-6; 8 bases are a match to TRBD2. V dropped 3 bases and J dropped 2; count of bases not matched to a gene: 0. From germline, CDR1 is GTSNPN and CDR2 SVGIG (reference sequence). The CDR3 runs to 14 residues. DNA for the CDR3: TGTGCCTGGAGCGGGGGGGCTGGGGCCAACGTCCTGACTTTC. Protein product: CAWSGGAGANVLTF.

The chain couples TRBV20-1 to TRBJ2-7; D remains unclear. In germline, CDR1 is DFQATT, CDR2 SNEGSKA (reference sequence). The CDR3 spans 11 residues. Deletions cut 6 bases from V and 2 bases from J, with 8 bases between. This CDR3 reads CSALDAYEQYF. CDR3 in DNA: TGCAGTGCCCTGGATGCCTACGAGCAGTACTTC.

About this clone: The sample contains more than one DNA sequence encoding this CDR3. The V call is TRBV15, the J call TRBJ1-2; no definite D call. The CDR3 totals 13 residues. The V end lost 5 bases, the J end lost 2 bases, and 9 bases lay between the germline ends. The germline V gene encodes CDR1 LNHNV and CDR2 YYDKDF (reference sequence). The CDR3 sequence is CATSPTRNYGYTF. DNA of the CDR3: TGTGCCACCAGCCCGACCAGGAACTATGGCTACACCTTC.

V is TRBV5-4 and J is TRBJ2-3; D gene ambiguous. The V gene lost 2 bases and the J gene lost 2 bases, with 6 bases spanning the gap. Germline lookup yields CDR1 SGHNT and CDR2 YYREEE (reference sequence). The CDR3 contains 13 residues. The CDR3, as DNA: TGTGCCAGCAGCTTACACGTCACAGATACGCAGTATTTT. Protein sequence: CASSLHVTDTQYF.

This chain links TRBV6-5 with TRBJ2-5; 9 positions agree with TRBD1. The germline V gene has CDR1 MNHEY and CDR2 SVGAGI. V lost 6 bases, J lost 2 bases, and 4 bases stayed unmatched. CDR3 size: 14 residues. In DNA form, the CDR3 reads TGTGCCAGCAGCTCCGACAGGGGGCAAGAGACCCAGTACTTC. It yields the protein CASSSDRGQETQYF.

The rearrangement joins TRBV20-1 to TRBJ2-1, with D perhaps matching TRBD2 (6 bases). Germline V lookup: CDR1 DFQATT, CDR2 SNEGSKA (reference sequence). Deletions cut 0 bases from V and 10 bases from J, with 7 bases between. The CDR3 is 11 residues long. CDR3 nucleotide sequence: TGCAGTGCTAGAGAGGCGGGGGAGCAGTTCTTC. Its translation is CSAREAGEQFF.

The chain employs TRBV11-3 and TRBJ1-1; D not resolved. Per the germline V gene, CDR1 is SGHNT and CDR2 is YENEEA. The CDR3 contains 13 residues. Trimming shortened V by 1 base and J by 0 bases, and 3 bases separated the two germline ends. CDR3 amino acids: CASSLGMNTEAFF. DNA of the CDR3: TGTGCCAGCAGCTTAGGAATGAACACTGAAGCTTTCTTT.

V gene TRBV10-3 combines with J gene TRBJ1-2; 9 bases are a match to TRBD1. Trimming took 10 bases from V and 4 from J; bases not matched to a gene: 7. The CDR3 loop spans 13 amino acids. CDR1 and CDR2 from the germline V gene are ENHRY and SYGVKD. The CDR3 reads CATEQGARYGYTF. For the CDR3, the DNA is TGTGCCACTGAACAGGGGGCGCGCTATGGCTACACCTTC.

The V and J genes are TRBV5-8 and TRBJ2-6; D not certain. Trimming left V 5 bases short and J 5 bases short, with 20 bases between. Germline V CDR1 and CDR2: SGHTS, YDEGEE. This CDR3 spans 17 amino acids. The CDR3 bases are TGTGCCAGCAGTGGGCTTCATCAACAAAGTCGGGCCAACGTCCTGACTTTC. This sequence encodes CASSGLHQQSRANVLTF.

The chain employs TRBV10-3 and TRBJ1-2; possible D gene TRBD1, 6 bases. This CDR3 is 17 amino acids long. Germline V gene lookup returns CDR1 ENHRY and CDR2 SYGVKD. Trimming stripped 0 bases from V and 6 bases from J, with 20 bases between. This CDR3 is CAISESKARDTLDGYTF. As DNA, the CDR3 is TGTGCCATCAGTGAGTCGAAAGCCAGGGACACTCTCGATGGCTACACCTTC.

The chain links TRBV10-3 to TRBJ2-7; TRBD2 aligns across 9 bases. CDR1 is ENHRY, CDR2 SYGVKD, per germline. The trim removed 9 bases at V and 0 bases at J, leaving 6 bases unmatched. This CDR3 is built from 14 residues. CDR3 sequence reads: CAMVAGDGSYEQYF. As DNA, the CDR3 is TGTGCCATGGTAGCGGGAGATGGCTCCTACGAGCAGTACTTC.

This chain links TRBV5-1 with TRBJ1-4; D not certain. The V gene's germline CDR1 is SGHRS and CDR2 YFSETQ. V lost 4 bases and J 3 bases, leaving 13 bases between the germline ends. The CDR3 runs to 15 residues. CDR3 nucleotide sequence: TGCGCCAGCAGCAGCCAACTCGGTTCTAATGAAAAACTGTTTTTT. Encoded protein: CASSSQLGSNEKLFF.

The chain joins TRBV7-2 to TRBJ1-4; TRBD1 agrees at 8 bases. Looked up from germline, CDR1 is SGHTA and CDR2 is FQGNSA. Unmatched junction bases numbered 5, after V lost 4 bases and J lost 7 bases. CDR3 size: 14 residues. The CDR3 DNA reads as TGTGCCAGCAGCTCTGGGACAGGTGGTGAAAAACTGTTTTTT. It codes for CASSSGTGGEKLFF. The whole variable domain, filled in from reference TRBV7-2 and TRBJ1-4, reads GAGVSQSPSNKVTEKGKDVELRCDPISGHTALYWYRQSLGQGLEFLIYFQGNSAPDKSGLPSDRFSAERTGGSVSTLTIQRTQQEDSAVYLCASSSGTGGEKLFFGSGTQLSVL.

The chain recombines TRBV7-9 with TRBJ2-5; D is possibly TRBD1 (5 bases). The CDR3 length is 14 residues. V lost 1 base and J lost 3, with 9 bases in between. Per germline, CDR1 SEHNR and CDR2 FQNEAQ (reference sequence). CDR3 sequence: CASSLVQGKETQYF. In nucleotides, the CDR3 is TGTGCCAGCAGCTTAGTGCAGGGAAAAGAGACCCAGTACTTC. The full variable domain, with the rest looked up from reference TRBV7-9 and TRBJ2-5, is DTGVSQNPRHKITKRGQNVTFRCDPISEHNRLYWYRQTLGQGPEFLTYFQNEAQLEKSRLLSDRFSAERPKGSFSTLEIQRTEQGDSAMYLCASSLVQGKETQYFGPGTRLLVL.

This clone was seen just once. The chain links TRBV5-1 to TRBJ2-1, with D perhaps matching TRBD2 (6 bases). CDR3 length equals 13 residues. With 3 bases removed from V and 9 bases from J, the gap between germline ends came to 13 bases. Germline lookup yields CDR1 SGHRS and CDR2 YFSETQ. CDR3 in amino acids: CASSSEVEGEQFF. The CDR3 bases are TGCGCCAGCAGCTCGGAGGTGGAGGGTGAGCAGTTCTTC.

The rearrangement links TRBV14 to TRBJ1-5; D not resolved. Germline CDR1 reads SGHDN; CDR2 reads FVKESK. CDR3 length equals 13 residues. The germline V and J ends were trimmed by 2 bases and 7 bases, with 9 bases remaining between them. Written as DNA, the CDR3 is TGTGCCAGCAGCCAACACCATTTCCAGCCCCAGCATTTT. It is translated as CASSQHHFQPQHF.

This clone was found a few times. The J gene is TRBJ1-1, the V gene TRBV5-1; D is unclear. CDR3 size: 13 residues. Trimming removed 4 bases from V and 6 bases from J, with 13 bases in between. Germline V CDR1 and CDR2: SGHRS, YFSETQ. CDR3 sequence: CASSLRGEAEAFF. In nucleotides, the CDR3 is TGCGCCAGCAGCCTACGCGGGGAGGCTGAAGCTTTCTTT.

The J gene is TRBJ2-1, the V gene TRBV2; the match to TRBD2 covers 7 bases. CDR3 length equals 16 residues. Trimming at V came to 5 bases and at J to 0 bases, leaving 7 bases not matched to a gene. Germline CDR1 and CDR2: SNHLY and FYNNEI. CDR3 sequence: CASSSGGDPSYNEQFF. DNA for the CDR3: TGTGCCAGCAGTAGTGGGGGGGACCCCTCCTACAATGAGCAGTTCTTC.

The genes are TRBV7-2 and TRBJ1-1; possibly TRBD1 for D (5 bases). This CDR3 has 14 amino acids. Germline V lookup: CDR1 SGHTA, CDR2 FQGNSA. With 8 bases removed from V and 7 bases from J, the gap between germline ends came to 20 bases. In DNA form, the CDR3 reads TGTGCCAGCCAGCTTCAGGGTGACGCGAGTGAAGCTTTCTTT. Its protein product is CASQLQGDASEAFF.

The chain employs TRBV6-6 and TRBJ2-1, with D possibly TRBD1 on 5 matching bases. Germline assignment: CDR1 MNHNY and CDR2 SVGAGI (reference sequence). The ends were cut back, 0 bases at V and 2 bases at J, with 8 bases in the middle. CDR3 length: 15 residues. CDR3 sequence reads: CASSYSAGTYNEQFF. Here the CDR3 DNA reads TGTGCCAGCAGTTACTCGGCAGGGACCTACAATGAGCAGTTCTTC.

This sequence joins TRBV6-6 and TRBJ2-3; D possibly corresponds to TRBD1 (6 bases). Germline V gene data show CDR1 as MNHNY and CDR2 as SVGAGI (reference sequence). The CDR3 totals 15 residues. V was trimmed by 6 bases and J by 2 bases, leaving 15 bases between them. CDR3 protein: CASSPHREFTDTQYF. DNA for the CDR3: TGTGCCAGCAGCCCCCACAGGGAATTCACAGATACGCAGTATTTT.

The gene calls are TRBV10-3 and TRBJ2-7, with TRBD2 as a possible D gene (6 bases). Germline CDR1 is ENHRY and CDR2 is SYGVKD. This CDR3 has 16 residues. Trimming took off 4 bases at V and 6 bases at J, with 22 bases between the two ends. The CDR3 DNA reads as TGTGCCATCAGTGCCGGGCCTCCTGGACTACTCGCCGAGCAGTACTTC. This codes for CAISAGPPGLLAEQYF.

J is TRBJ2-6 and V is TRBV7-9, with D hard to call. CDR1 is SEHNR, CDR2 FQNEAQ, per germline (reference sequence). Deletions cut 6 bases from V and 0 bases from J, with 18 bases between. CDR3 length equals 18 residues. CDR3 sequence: CASSPRWQPTSGANVLTF. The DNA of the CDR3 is TGTGCCAGCAGTCCGCGGTGGCAGCCAACCTCTGGGGCCAACGTCCTGACTTTC.

For the CDR3, the DNA is TGTGCCAGCAGGGGGACTAGCGGGATTCTTAATGAGCAGTTCTTC. Translating gives CASRGTSGILNEQFF. The rearrangement joins TRBV6-1 to TRBJ2-1, with 13 nucleotides matching TRBD2. Germline V CDR1 and CDR2: MNHNS, SASEGT. The CDR3 is 15 residues long. With V trimmed by 6 bases and J by 7 bases, 6 bases remained unmatched.

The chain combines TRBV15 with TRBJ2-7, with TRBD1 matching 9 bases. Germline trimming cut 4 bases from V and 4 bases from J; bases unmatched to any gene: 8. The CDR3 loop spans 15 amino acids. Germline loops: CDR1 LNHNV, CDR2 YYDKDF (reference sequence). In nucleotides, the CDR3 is TGTGCCACCAGCAATGTTGGGACAGGGAGATACGAGCAGTACTTC. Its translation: CATSNVGTGRYEQYF.

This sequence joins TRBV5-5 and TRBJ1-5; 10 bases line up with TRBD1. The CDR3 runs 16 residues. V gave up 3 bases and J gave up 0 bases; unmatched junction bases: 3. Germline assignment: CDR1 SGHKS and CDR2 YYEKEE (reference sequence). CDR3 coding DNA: TGTGCCAGCAGCTCGGGACAGGGGTATAGCAATCAGCCCCAGCATTTT. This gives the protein CASSSGQGYSNQPQHF.